This T cell receptor (beta chain) is drawn from a study of CD8+CD57+ T cells in acquired aplastic anemia. At the level of the study: Sorted CD4+ plus CD8+ cells gave DNA averaging about 3.2 ug. Notes on the study in general: Found in both controls and patients were around 31 CD8+ CDR3 sequences. Patient and control CD8+ Simpson's diversity was not significantly different.

A remark on this clonotype: Its target is not known.

Trimming pared 4 bases from V and 7 bases from J, leaving 17 bases between. This CDR3 region has 14 residues. Germline CDR1 SNHLY, CDR2 FYNNEI. The study profiled TCR beta VDJ and CDR3 using genomic DNA as template. A single record per CDR3 protein comes from TCRdb applying MiXCR to the reads. The table lists approximately 200,000 distinct CDR3 sequences, about three fifths of them singletons. Material: sorted CD4+, CD8+, or CD8+CD57+ T cells (not recorded which) from PBMCs. This rearrangement joins TRBV2 to TRBJ2-7; maybe TRBD1 (6 bases). This clonotype was sampled from a human donor with severe aplastic anemia or a healthy control (not recorded which). CDR3 protein: CASSATGTTGEQYF. The CDR3 nucleotides read TGTGCCAGCAGTGCAACCGGGACCACAGGGGAGCAGTACTTC.